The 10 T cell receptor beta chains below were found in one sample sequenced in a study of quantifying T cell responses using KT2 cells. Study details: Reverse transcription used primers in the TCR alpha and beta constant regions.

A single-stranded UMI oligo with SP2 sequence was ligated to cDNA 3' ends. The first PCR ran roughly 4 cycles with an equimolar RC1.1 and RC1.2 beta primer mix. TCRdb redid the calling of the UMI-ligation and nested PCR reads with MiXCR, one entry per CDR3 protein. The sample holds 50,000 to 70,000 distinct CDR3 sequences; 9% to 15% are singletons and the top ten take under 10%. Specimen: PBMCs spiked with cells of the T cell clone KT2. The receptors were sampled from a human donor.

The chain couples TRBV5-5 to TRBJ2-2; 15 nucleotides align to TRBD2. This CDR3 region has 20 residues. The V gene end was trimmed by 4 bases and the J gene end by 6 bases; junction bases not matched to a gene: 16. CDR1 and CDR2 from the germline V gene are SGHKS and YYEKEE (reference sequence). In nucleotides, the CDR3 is TGTGCCAGCAGCCCCTGGTCCGGACTAGCGGGGGGGGGAACGGCCGGGGAGCTGTTTTTT. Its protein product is CASSPWSGLAGGGTAGELFF.

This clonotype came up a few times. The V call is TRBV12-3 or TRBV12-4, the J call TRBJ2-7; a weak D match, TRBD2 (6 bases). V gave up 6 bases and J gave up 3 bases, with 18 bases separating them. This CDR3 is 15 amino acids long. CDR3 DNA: TGTGCCAGCAGCCCCGGGCGGGGAATTATCTACGAGCAGTACTTC. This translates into CASSPGRGIIYEQYF.

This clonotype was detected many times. The CDR3: CASSERGARINGYTF. CDR3 coding DNA: TGTGCCAGCAGTGAAAGGGGGGCCCGGATAAATGGCTACACCTTC. The chain carries TRBV25-1 and TRBJ1-2; the D gene is possibly TRBD1 (6 bases). The V gene's germline CDR1 is MGHDK and CDR2 SYGVNS. This CDR3 contains 15 residues. The germline V and J ends were trimmed by 2 bases and 6 bases, with 16 bases remaining between them.

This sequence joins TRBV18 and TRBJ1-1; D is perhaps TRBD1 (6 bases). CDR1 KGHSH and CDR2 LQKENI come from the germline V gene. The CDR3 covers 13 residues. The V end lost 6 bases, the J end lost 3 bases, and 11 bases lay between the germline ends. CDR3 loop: CASSLQGDTEAFF. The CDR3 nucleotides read TGTGCCAGCTCCCTACAGGGAGACACTGAAGCTTTCTTT.

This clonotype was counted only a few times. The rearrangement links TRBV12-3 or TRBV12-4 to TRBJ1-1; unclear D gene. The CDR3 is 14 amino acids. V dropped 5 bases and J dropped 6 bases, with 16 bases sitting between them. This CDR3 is CASSRTTGKSEAFF. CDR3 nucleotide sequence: TGTGCCAGCAGTCGAACGACGGGGAAGTCTGAAGCTTTCTTT.

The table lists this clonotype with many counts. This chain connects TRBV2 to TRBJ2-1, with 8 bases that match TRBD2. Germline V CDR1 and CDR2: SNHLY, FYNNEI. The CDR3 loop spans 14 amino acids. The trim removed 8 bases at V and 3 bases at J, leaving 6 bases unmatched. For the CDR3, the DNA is TGTGCCAGCCGACGGGGGGGGGGCTACAATGAGCAGTTCTTC. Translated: CASRRGGGYNEQFF.

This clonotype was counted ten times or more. The CDR3 region is CSALVGGHSYEQYF. The CDR3 coding sequence is TGCAGTGCCTTGGTGGGCGGACATTCCTACGAGCAGTACTTC. J is TRBJ2-7 and V is TRBV20-1, with a possible D match to TRBD1 (5 bases). Germline V gives CDR1 DFQATT, CDR2 SNEGSKA (reference sequence). V lost 6 bases to trimming and J lost 1 base, with 16 bases between them. The CDR3 is made up of 14 amino acids.

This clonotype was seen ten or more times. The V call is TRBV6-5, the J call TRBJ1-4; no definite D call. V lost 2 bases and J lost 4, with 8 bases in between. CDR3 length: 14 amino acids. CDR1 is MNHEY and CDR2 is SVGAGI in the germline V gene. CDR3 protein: CASSYGPNNEKLFF. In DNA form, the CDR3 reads TGTGCCAGCAGTTACGGGCCGAATAATGAAAAACTGTTTTTT.

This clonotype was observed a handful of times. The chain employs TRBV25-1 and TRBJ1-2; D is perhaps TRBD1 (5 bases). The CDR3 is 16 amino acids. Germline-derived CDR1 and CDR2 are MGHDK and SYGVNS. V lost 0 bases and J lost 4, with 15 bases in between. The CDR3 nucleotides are TGTGCCAGCAGTGAATATATGGGGCCAGGGACCTATGGCTACACCTTC. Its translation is CASSEYMGPGTYGYTF.

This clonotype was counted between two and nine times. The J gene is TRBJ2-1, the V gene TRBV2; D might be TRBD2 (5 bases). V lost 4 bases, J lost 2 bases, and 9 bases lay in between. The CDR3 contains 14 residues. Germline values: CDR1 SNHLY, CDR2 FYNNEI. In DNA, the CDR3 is TGTGCCAGCAGTGCCGACGGGACCTACAATGAGCAGTTCTTC. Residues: CASSADGTYNEQFF.